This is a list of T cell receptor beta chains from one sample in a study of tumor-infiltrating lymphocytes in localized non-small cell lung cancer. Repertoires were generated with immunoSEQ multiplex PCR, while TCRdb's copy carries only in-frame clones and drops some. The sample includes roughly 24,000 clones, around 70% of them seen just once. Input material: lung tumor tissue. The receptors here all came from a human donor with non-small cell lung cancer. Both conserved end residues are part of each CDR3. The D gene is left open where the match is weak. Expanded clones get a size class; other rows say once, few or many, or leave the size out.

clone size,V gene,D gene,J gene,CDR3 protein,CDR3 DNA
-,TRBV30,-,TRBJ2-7,CATPRRGGEQYF,TGTGCCACCCCGCGGCGGGGTGGCGAGCAGTACTTC
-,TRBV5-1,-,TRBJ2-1,CASSSTNILVNNEQFF,TGCGCCAGCAGCTCAACTAACATTCTCGTTAACAATGAGCAGTTCTTC
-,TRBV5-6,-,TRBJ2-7,CASSLVGARREQYF,TGTGCCAGCAGCTTGGTTGGGGCTAGGAGGGAGCAGTACTTC
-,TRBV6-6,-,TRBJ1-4,CASRDKVAEKLFF,TGTGCCAGCAGGGACAAAGTTGCGGAAAAACTGTTTTTT
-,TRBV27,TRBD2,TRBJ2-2,CASQRGGPNTGELFF,TGTGCCAGCCAGCGGGGAGGACCGAACACCGGGGAGCTGTTTTTT
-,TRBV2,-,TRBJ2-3,CASKGLPYTQYF,TGTGCCAGCAAGGGCTTGCCGTATACGCAGTATTTT
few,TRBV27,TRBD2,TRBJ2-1,CASSSWGLADYNEQFF,TGTGCCAGCAGTTCCTGGGGACTAGCGGACTACAATGAGCAGTTCTTC
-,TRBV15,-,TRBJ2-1,CATSRDYNEQFF,TGTGCCACCAGCAGAGATTACAATGAGCAGTTCTTC
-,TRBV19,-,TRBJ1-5,CASSRGDDQPQHF,TGTGCCAGTAGTCGAGGAGACGATCAGCCCCAGCATTTT
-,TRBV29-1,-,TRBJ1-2,CSVDRGEGYTF,TGCAGCGTTGATCGGGGTGAGGGCTACACCTTC
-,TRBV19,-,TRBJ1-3,CASSISGWGRNLGGNTIYF,TGTGCCAGTAGTATAAGTGGCTGGGGGCGAAATCTCGGCGGAAACACCATATATTTT
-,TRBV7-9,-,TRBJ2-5,CASSEVGGEETQYF,TGTGCCAGCAGCGAAGTGGGCGGAGAAGAGACCCAGTACTTC
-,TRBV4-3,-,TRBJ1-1,CASSQIWGGNTEAFF,TGCGCCAGCAGCCAAATCTGGGGAGGTAACACTGAAGCTTTCTTT
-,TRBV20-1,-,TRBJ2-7,CSARKGGEQYF,TGCAGTGCTAGAAAGGGAGGCGAGCAGTACTTC
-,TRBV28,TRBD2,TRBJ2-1,CASSLWLAGVDGEQFF,TGTGCCAGCAGTTTATGGCTAGCGGGAGTGGATGGTGAGCAGTTCTTC
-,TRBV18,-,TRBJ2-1,CASSPRGNDNEQFF,TGTGCCAGCTCACCAAGAGGAAATGACAATGAGCAGTTCTTC
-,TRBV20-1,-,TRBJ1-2,CSAPKSGYTF,TGCAGTGCTCCAAAATCGGGCTACACCTTC
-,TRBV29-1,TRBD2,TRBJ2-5,CSVEEDGSGDRHF,TGCAGCGTTGAAGAGGACGGTAGCGGGGACCGCCACTTC
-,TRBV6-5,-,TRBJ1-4,CASSSRPGLPNEKLFF,TGTGCCAGCAGTTCGCGCCCGGGACTGCCTAATGAAAAACTGTTTTTT
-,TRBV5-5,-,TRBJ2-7,CASSYDYEQYF,TGTGCCAGCAGCTATGACTACGAGCAGTACTTC
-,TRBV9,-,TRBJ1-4,CASSAYSTNEKLFF,TGTGCCAGCAGCGCCTACAGTACCAATGAAAAACTGTTTTTT
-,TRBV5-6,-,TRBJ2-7,CASSPGPNLPYEQYF,TGTGCCAGCAGCCCGGGACCCAACCTCCCTTACGAGCAGTACTTC
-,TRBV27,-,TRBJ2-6,CASSLRGTGANVLTF,TGTGCCAGCAGCCTACGAGGGACTGGGGCCAACGTCCTGACTTTC
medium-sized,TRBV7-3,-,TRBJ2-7,CASSLKLVGYEQYF,TGTGCCAGCAGCTTAAAATTGGTCGGCTACGAGCAGTACTTC
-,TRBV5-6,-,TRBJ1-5,CASSLGGRANNNQPQHF,TGTGCCAGCAGCTTGGGGGGCAGGGCAAATAACAATCAGCCCCAGCATTTT
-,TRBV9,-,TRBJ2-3,CASSVGRTDTQYF,TGTGCCAGCAGCGTAGGTAGAACAGATACGCAGTATTTT
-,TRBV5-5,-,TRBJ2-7,CASSIQGGGYEQYF,TGTGCCAGCAGCATACAAGGCGGAGGCTACGAGCAGTACTTC
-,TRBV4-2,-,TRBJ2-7,CASSQTQGVQYF,TGTGCCAGCAGCCAAACACAGGGTGTGCAGTACTTC
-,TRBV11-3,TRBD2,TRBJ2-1,CASSLSGTPYNEQFF,TGTGCCAGCAGCTTAAGCGGGACCCCCTACAATGAGCAGTTCTTC
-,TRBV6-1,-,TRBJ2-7,CASSESGIPYEQYF,TGTGCCAGCAGTGAATCTGGGATCCCCTACGAGCAGTACTTC
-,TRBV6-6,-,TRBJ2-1,CASSSGRAREQFF,TGTGCCAGCAGTTCCGGCCGGGCGCGGGAGCAGTTCTTC
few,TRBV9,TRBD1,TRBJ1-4,CASSVSPGQLEKLFF,TGTGCCAGCAGCGTTTCCCCGGGACAGCTAGAAAAACTGTTTTTT
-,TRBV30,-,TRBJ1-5,CAWSVRGNQPQHF,TGTGCCTGGAGTGTGAGGGGCAATCAGCCCCAGCATTTT
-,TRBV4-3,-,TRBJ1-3,CASSQFTGTGNTIYF,TGCGCCAGCAGCCAATTTACAGGGACTGGAAACACCATATATTTT
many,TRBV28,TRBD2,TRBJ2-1,CASSPVSSGAYNEQFF,TGTGCCAGCAGTCCTGTCTCTAGCGGGGCCTACAATGAGCAGTTCTTC
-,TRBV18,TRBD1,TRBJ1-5,CASSPPKTGGSGNQPQHF,TGTGCCAGCTCACCACCGAAAACAGGGGGTAGTGGCAATCAGCCCCAGCATTTT
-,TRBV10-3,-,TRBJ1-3,CAISDRRNIRDPGNTIYF,TGTGCCATCAGTGACAGGAGGAATATCAGGGATCCTGGAAACACCATATATTTT
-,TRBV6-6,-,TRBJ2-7,CASSYPETEQYF,TGTGCCAGCAGTTACCCTGAAACCGAGCAGTACTTC
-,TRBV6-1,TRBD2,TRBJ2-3,CASKTSGSTDTQYF,TGTGCCAGTAAGACTAGCGGGAGTACAGATACGCAGTATTTT
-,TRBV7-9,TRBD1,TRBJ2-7,CATGQGGYEQYF,TGTGCCACCGGACAGGGAGGCTACGAGCAGTACTTC
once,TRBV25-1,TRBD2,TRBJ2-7,CASRGGSSYEQYF,TGTGCCAGCCGGGGAGGGAGCTCCTACGAGCAGTACTTC
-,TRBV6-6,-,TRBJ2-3,CASKPDPNNLDTQYF,TGTGCCAGCAAGCCAGACCCGAATAACCTTGATACGCAGTATTTT
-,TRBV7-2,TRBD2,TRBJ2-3,CASSLTGLPTDTQYF,TGTGCCAGCAGCTTAACGGGACTACCAACAGATACGCAGTATTTT
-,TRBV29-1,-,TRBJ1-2,CSVDRGSPLWGYTF,TGCAGCGTTGACCGCGGCTCCCCCCTTTGGGGCTACACCTTC
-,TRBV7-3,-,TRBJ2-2,CASSPQRSGGELFF,TGTGCCAGCAGCCCCCAACGTAGCGGCGGGGAGCTGTTTTTT
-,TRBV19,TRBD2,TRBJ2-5,CASGRGETQYF,TGTGCCAGTGGGAGGGGAGAGACCCAGTACTTC
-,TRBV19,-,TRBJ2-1,CASSNGTAAYNEQFF,TGTGCCAGTAGCAACGGGACCGCGGCCTACAATGAGCAGTTCTTC
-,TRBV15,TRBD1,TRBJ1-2,CATSRDRQGGNYGYTF,TGTGCCACCAGCAGAGATAGGCAGGGGGGAAACTATGGCTACACCTTC
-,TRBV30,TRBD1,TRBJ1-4,CAWTMGQANNEKLFF,TGTGCCTGGACCATGGGACAGGCTAATAATGAAAAACTGTTTTTT
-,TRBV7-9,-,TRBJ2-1,CASSLGTAGVDEQFF,TGTGCCAGCAGCCTCGGGACAGCGGGCGTCGATGAGCAGTTCTTC
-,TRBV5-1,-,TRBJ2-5,CASSPGTPETQYF,TGCGCCAGCAGCCCCGGGACCCCAGAGACCCAGTACTTC
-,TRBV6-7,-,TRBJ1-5,CAAHRDRNQPQHF,TGTGCCGCCCACCGGGATCGCAATCAGCCCCAGCATTTT
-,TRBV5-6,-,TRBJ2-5,CASSLKTGRETQYF,TGTGCCAGCAGCTTGAAGACAGGGAGGGAGACCCAGTACTTC
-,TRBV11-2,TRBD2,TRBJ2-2,CASSLGPGLAGINTGELFF,TGTGCCAGCAGCTTAGGCCCGGGGCTAGCGGGGATAAACACCGGGGAGCTGTTTTTT
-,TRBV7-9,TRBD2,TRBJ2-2,CASSLGLAGGGGNTGELFF,TGTGCCAGCAGCCTCGGACTAGCGGGAGGAGGTGGGAACACCGGGGAGCTGTTTTTT
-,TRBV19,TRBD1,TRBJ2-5,CASSIGQGDKETQYF,TGTGCCAGTAGTATCGGCCAGGGGGACAAAGAGACCCAGTACTTC
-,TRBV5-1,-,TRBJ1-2,CASSTGAYGYTF,TGCGCCAGCAGCACCGGAGCCTATGGCTACACCTTC